What follows are 4 T cell receptor beta chains derived from one specimen sequenced in a study of blood T cells in healthy people across ages. A J-beta primer mix and a sample-barcoded 5' primer were used in a second PCR of about 7 to 12 cycles. TCRdb fed the 5' RACE reads into MiXCR, producing one record per CDR3 protein. Of 1.5 million to 2 million distinct CDR3 sequences listed, 28% are singletons. The sequencing input was blood. The source of these receptors is a woman aged 25 to 39 in good health.

This clonotype was seen ten or more times. V is TRBV5-1 and J is TRBJ2-7; the D call may be TRBD1 or TRBD2 (5 bases each). Germline V gives CDR1 SGHRS, CDR2 YFSETQ. Trimming left V 2 bases short and J 6 bases short, with 15 bases between. The CDR3 is 14 residues long. The CDR3 region has the DNA TGCGCCAGCAGCTTCCGGGACCCAAGCGGCGAGCAGTACTTC. This encodes CASSFRDPSGEQYF.

The chain joins TRBV7-3 to TRBJ2-1; the match to TRBD1 covers 7 bases. There are 19 residues in the CDR3. Germline V gene data show CDR1 as SGHTA and CDR2 as FQGTGA. V lost 3 bases and J lost 7; bases outside the gene matches: 21. As DNA, the CDR3 is TGTGCCAGCAGCTTGAGAAGAGCGCAGGGCCACAGGGGATCAAATGAGCAGTTCTTC. It translates to CASSLRRAQGHRGSNEQFF.

This clonotype was picked up a small number of times. The chain has TRBV20-1 and TRBJ2-5, with 8 bases fitting TRBD2. V lost 1 base to trimming and J lost 3 bases; unmatched junction nucleotides: 10. CDR1 is DFQATT, CDR2 SNEGSKA, per germline (reference sequence). The CDR3 has 16 amino acids. The CDR3 loop is CSARGGRVAGKETQYF. For the CDR3, the DNA is TGCAGTGCTAGAGGGGGGAGAGTAGCGGGAAAAGAGACCCAGTACTTC.

This rearrangement joins TRBV7-9 to TRBJ2-5, with 8 bases fitting TRBD1. The J segment lost 0 bases and the V segment lost 3 bases, leaving 9 bases of the junction unmatched. The CDR3 runs 17 residues. The germline V gene has CDR1 SEHNR and CDR2 FQNEAQ (reference sequence). The CDR3: CASSFESGQGYQETQYF. CDR3 DNA sequence: TGTGCCAGCAGCTTCGAGAGTGGACAGGGATACCAAGAGACCCAGTACTTC.